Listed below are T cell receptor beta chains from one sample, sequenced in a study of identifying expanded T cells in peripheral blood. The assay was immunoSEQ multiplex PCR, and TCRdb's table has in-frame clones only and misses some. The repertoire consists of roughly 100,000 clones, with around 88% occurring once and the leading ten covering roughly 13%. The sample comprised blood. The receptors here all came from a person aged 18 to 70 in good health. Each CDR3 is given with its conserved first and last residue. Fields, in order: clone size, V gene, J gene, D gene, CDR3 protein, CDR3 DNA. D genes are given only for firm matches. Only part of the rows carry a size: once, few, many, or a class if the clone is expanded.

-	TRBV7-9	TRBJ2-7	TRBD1	CASSFTGGGYEQYF	TGTGCCAGCAGCTTTACAGGGGGAGGCTACGAGCAGTACTTC
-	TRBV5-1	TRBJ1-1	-	CASTRSGGEDTEAFF	TGCGCCAGCACCCGCTCGGGGGGCGAGGACACTGAAGCTTTCTTT
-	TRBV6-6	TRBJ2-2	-	CASSTNTGELFF	TGTGCCAGCAGTACGAACACCGGGGAGCTGTTTTTT
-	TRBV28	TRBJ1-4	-	CAAGRAKGEKLFF	TGTGCTGCCGGCAGGGCCAAGGGTGAAAAACTGTTTTTT
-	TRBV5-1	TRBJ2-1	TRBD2	CASSEGLLVGSYNEQFF	TGCGCCAGCAGCGAGGGACTACTGGTTGGGTCCTACAATGAGCAGTTCTTC
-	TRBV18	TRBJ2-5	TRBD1	CASSPGQGGETQYF	TGTGCCAGCTCACCTGGACAGGGCGGAGAGACCCAGTACTTC
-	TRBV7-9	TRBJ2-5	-	CASSLAGQQETQYF	TGTGCCAGCAGCTTAGCGGGGCAGCAAGAGACCCAGTACTTC
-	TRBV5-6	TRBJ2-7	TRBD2	CASSFPLATYEQYF	TGTGCCAGCAGCTTCCCACTAGCGACCTACGAGCAGTACTTC
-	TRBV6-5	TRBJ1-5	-	CASTEQGGDGQPQHF	TGTGCCAGCACCGAGCAAGGGGGAGACGGTCAGCCCCAGCATTTT
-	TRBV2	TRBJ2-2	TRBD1	CASWDRGDTGELFF	TGTGCCAGCTGGGACAGGGGGGACACCGGGGAGCTGTTTTTT
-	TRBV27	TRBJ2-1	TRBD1	CASSPRDRIPYEQFF	TGTGCCAGCAGCCCCCGGGACAGGATACCGTATGAGCAGTTCTTC
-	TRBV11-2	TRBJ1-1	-	CASSSQAGTEAFF	TGTGCCAGCAGCTCCCAGGCCGGGACTGAAGCTTTCTTT
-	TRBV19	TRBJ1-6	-	CASSILPGTNSPLHF	TGTGCCAGTAGTATACTTCCGGGAACTAATTCACCCCTCCACTTT
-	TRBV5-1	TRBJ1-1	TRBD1	CASSLVPGQGEGTEAFF	TGCGCCAGCAGCTTAGTTCCGGGACAGGGGGAAGGCACTGAAGCTTTCTTT
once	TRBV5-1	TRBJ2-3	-	CASSFGDTDTQYF	TGCGCCAGCAGCTTCGGGGACACAGATACGCAGTATTTT
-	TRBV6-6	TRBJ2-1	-	CASSYSWGSSYNEQFF	TGTGCCAGCAGTTACTCCTGGGGTAGCTCCTACAATGAGCAGTTCTTC
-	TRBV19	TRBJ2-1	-	CASRGLGVNEQFF	TGTGCCAGTAGGGGCTTGGGGGTCAATGAGCAGTTCTTC
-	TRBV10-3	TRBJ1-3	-	CAISVGPTIYF	TGTGCCATCAGTGTGGGCCCTACCATATATTTT
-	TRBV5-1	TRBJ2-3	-	CASSLGGTEADTQYF	TGCGCCAGCAGCTTGGGTGGGACCGAAGCAGATACGCAGTATTTT
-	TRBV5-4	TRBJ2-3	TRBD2	CASSRLAGGFTDTQYF	TGTGCCAGCAGTCGACTAGCGGGGGGGTTCACAGATACGCAGTATTTT
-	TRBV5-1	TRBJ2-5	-	CASSLSHQETQYF	TGCGCCAGCAGCTTGAGTCACCAAGAGACCCAGTACTTC
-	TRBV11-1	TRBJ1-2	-	CASSWRRGADGYTF	TGTGCCAGCAGCTGGAGACGGGGGGCAGATGGCTACACCTTC
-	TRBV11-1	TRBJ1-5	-	CAAGGPQHF	TGTGCCGCGGGCGGGCCCCAGCATTTT
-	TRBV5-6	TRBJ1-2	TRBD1	CASSSQGVYRYGYTF	TGTGCCAGCAGCTCACAGGGGGTCTATCGCTATGGCTACACCTTC
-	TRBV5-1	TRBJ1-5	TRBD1	CASSLDAGTVSSSNQPQHF	TGCGCCAGCAGCTTGGATGCGGGGACAGTTTCCTCTAGCAATCAGCCCCAGCATTTT
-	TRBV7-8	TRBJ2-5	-	CASSPSQGQETQYF	TGTGCCAGCAGCCCGTCCCAGGGTCAAGAGACCCAGTACTTC
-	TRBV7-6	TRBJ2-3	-	CASSLEGVGAGDTQYF	TGTGCCAGCAGCTTAGAGGGAGTGGGGGCTGGAGATACGCAGTATTTT
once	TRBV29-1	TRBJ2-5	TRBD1	CSVHRGWAETQYF	TGCAGCGTTCACAGGGGTTGGGCAGAGACCCAGTACTTC
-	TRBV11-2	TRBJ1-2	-	CASSLVRGADGYTF	TGTGCCAGCAGCTTAGTTAGGGGGGCGGATGGCTACACCTTC
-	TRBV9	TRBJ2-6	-	CASSVATQGRAGANVLTF	TGTGCCAGCAGCGTAGCTACACAGGGCAGGGCCGGGGCCAACGTCCTGACTTTC
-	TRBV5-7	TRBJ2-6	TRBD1	CASSRDSRSGANVLTF	TGTGCCAGCAGCCGGGACAGCCGCTCTGGGGCCAACGTCCTGACTTTC
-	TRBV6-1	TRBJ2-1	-	CASRMTFRGNEQFF	TGTGCCAGCAGGATGACGTTCAGGGGCAACGAGCAGTTCTTC
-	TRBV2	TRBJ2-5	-	CASSDASQETQYF	TGTGCCAGCAGTGATGCCAGCCAAGAGACCCAGTACTTC
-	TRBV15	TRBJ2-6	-	CATSGDQSANVLTF	TGTGCCACCAGCGGGGATCAATCGGCCAACGTCCTGACTTTC
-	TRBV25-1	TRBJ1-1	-	CASSGAAGAGETEAFF	TGTGCCAGCAGTGGAGCCGCCGGGGCAGGGGAGACTGAAGCTTTCTTT
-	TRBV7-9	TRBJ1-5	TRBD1	CASSLGQHNQPQHF	TGTGCCAGCAGCTTGGGACAGCACAATCAGCCCCAGCATTTT
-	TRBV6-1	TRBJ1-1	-	CASSERNTEAFF	TGTGCCAGCAGTGAAAGGAACACTGAAGCTTTCTTT
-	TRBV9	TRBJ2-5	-	CASSVDGRETQYF	TGTGCCAGCAGCGTAGACGGGCGAGAGACCCAGTACTTC
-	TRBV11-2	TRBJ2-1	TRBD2	CASRVAGGNNEQFF	TGTGCCAGCCGCGTTGCGGGAGGGAACAATGAGCAGTTCTTC
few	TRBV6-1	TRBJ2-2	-	CASSGTPTGELFF	TGTGCCAGCAGTGGCACACCCACCGGGGAGCTGTTTTTT
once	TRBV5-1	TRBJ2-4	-	CASSLGGLAKNIQYF	TGCGCCAGCAGCTTGGGGGGGCTAGCCAAAAACATTCAGTACTTC
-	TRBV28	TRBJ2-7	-	CASSQGPIYEQYF	TGTGCCAGCAGTCAGGGTCCCATCTACGAGCAGTACTTC
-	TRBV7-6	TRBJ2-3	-	CASSLTGYTSADTQYF	TGTGCCAGCAGCTTAACCGGATACACATCCGCAGATACGCAGTATTTT
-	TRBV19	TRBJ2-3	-	CASSRGGAGDTQYF	TGTGCCAGTAGTAGAGGGGGGGCCGGGGATACGCAGTATTTT
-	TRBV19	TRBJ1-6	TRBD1	CASSPRQGENSPLHF	TGTGCCAGTAGTCCCCGACAGGGGGAGAATTCACCCCTCCACTTT
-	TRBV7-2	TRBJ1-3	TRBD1	CASSWEGANTIYF	TGTGCCAGCAGCTGGGAGGGGGCAAACACCATATATTTT
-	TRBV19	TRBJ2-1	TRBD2	CASSIVVAGDLNEQFF	TGTGCCAGTAGTATAGTTGTCGCGGGAGATCTCAATGAGCAGTTCTTC
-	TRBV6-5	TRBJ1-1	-	CASSLRVKSEAFF	TGTGCCAGCAGCTTAAGGGTAAAATCTGAAGCTTTCTTT
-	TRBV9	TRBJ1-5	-	CASSVSGEQPQHF	TGTGCCAGCAGCGTATCAGGGGAACAGCCCCAGCATTTT
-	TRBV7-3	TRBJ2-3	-	CASSPGGGTDTQYF	TGTGCCAGCAGCCCCGGGGGCGGCACAGATACGCAGTATTTT
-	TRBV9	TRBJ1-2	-	CASSVAQGLYGYTF	TGTGCCAGCAGCGTAGCTCAGGGTCTCTATGGCTACACCTTC